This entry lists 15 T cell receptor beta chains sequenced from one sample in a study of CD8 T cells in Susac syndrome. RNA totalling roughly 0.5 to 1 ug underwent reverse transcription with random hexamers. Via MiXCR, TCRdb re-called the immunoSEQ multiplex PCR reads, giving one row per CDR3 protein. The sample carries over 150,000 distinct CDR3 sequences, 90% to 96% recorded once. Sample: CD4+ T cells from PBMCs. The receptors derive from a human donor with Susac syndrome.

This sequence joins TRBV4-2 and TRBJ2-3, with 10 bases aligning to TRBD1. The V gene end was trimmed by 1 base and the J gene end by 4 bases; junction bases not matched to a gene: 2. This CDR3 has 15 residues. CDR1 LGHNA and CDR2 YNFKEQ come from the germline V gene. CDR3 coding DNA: TGTGCCAGCAGCCAAGTAGGGACAGGGGCAGATACGCAGTATTTT. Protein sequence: CASSQVGTGADTQYF.

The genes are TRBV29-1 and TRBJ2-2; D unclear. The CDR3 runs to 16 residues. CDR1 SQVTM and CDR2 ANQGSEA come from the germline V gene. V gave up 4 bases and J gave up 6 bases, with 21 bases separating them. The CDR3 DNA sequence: TGCAGCGTTGGGGTACGGTCCGCCCTGTCCCCCGGGGAGCTGTTTTTT. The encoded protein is CSVGVRSALSPGELFF.

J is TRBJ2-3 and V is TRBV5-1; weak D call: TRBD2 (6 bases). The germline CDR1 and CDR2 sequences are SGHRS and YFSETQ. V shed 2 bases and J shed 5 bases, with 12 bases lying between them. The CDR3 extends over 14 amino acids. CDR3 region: CASSFSLARDTQYF. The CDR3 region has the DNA TGCGCCAGCAGCTTCTCACTAGCCAGAGATACGCAGTATTTT.

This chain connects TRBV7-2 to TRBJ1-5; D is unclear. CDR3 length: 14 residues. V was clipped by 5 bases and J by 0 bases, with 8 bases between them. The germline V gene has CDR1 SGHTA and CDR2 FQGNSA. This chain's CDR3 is CASSPYYSNQPQHF. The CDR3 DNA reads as TGTGCCAGCAGCCCGTATTATAGCAATCAGCCCCAGCATTTT.

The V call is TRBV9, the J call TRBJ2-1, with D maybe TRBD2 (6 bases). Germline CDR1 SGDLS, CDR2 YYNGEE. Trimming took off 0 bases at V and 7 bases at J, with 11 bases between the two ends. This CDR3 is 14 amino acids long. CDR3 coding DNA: TGTGCCAGCAGCGTAGTTCCGGGGGAGAATGAGCAGTTCTTC. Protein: CASSVVPGENEQFF.

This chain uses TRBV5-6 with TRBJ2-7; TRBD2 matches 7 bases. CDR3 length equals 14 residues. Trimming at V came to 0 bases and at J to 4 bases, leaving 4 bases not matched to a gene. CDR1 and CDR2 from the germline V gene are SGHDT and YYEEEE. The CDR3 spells CASSLAALAYEQYF. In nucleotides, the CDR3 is TGTGCCAGCAGCTTGGCCGCACTAGCGTACGAGCAGTACTTC.

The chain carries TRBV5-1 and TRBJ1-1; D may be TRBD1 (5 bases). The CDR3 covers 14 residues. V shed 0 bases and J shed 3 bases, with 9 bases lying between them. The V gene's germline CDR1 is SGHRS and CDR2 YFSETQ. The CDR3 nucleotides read TGCGCCAGCAGCTTGGACAGGAGGTACACTGAAGCTTTCTTT. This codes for CASSLDRRYTEAFF. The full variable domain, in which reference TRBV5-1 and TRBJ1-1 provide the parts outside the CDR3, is KAGVTQTPRYLIKTRGQQVTLSCSPISGHRSVSWYQQTPGQGLQFLFEYFSETQRNKGNFPGRFSGRQFSNSRSEMNVSTLELGDSALYLCASSLDRRYTEAFFGQGTRLTVV.

CDR3 residues: CASSHSKGSYGYTF. CDR3 sequence (DNA): TGTGCCAGCAGCCACTCTAAGGGTTCCTATGGCTACACCTTC. The chain is built from TRBV3-1 and TRBJ1-2; no definite D call. Germline V gene lookup returns CDR1 LGHDT and CDR2 YNNKEL (reference sequence). This CDR3 has 14 amino acids. V lost 3 bases, J lost 4 bases, and 12 bases lay in between.

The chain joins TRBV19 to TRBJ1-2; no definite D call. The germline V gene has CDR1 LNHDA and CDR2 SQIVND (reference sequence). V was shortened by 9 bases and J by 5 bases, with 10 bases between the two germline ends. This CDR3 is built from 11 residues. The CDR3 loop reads CASQSTYGYTF. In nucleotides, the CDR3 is TGTGCCAGCCAATCCACTTATGGCTACACCTTC.

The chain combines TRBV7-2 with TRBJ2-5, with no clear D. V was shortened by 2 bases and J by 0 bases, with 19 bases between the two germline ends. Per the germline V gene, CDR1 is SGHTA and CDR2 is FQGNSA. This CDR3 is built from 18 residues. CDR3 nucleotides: TGTGCCAGCAGCTTATCTCGTGTAGGGCAGACGTACCAAGAGACCCAGTACTTC. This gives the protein CASSLSRVGQTYQETQYF.

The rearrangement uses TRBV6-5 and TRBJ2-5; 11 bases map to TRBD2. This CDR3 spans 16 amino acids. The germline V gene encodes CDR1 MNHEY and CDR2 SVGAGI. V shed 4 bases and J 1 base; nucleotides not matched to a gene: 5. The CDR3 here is CASSSRLAGSQETQYF. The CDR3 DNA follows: TGTGCCAGCAGTTCCCGACTAGCGGGGAGCCAAGAGACCCAGTACTTC.

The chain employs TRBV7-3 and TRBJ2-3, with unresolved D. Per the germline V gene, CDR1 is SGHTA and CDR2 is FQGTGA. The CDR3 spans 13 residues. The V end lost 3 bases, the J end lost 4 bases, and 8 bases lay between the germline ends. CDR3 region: CASSFYNADTQYF. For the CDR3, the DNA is TGTGCCAGCAGCTTCTACAATGCAGATACGCAGTATTTT.

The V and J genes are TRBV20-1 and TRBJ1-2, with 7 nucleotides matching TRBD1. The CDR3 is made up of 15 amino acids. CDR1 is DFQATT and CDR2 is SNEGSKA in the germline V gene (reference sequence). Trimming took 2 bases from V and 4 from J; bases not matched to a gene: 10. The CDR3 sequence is CSARSATGSTYGYTF. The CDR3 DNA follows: TGCAGTGCTAGATCGGCGACAGGGTCTACCTATGGCTACACCTTC.

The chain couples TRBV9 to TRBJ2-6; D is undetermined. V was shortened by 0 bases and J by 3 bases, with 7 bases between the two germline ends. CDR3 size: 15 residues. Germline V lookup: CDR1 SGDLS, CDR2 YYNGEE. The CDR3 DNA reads TGTGCCAGCAGCGTAGGAGTAGATGGGGCCAACGTCCTGACTTTC. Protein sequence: CASSVGVDGANVLTF.

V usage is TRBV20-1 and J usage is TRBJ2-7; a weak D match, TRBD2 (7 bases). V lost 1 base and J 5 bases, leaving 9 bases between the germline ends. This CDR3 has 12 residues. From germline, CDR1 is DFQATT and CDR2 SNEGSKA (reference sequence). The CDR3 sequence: CSARGGGDEQYF. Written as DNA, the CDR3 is TGCAGTGCTAGAGGCGGGGGCGACGAGCAGTACTTC.